One sample yielded the 23 T cell receptor beta chains listed below, sequenced in a study of tumor-infiltrating lymphocytes in primary liver carcinoma. Total RNA and DNA came together from 20-30 mg of bulk tissue without cell sorting. The researchers produced TCR beta cDNA from around 500 ng total RNA with a constant-region primer. Slightly modified ARM-PCR with three nested multiplex PCR rounds yielded TCR beta libraries. Use of TRBV1-TRBV30 forward primers with a C-beta reverse primer characterized the first two PCR rounds, which lasted approximately 11 cycles each. TCRdb reprocessed the multiplex PCR reads via MiXCR and lists one record per CDR3 protein. The table lists 50,000 to 60,000 distinct CDR3 sequences, around 73% of them singletons. Input material: liver tumor tissue from sampling region 5. Subset of the sample: tumor region T5, tumor centre. Receptors were obtained from a man aged 35 to 55 with primary liver carcinoma and hepatitis B virus infection.

This clonotype was recorded many times. The J gene is TRBJ1-2, the V gene TRBV19, with D possibly matching TRBD1 (6 bases). There are 13 residues in the CDR3. Germline V gene data show CDR1 as LNHDA and CDR2 as SQIVND (reference sequence). Trimming removed 5 bases at V and 8 bases at J, with 15 bases between. Written as DNA, the CDR3 is TGTGCCAGTAGTCCCCCAGACAGGCGGGGCTACACCTTC. This codes for CASSPPDRRGYTF.

On this clonotype itself: At one boundary the junction diverges from the germline segment, which might be a read error. The chain uses TRBV11-2 and TRBJ1-6; D call uncertain. This CDR3 comprises 13 residues. The germline V gene encodes CDR1 SGHAT and CDR2 FQNNGV. CDR3 in DNA: TGTGCCAGTGCGGGCGCAAATGATTCACCACTCCACTTT. This codes for CASAGANDSPLHF. The full variable domain, its missing parts supplied by reference TRBV11-2 and TRBJ1-6, is EAGVAQSPRYKIIEKRQSVAFWCNPISGHATLYWYQQILGQGPKLLIQFQNNGVVDDSQLPKDRFSAERLKGVDSTLKIQPAKLEDSAVYLCASAGANDSPLHFGNGTRLTVT.

On this clonotype: The junction shows a germline mismatch at one end, possibly a read error. The V and J genes are TRBV5-6 and TRBJ2-2; maybe TRBD1 (6 bases). Germline V CDR1 and CDR2: SGHDT, YYEEEE. The CDR3 is 15 amino acids. As DNA, the CDR3 is TGTGCCAGCAGCTGGGGACAAATGAACACTGGGGAGCTGTTTTTT. It codes for CASSWGQMNTGELFF. The whole variable domain, filled in from reference TRBV5-6 and TRBJ2-2, reads DAGVTQSPTHLIKTRGQQVTLRCSPKSGHDTVSWYQQALGQGPQFIFQYYEEEERQRGNFPDRFSGHQFPNYSSELNVNALLLGDSALYLCASSWGQMNTGELFFGEGSRLTVL.

A word on this clonotype: Mismatch with germline at one junction end may stem from a read error. This chain joins TRBV29-1 and TRBJ2-3; 8 nucleotides line up with TRBD2. This CDR3 contains 12 residues. From germline, CDR1 is SQVTM and CDR2 ANQGSEA. This CDR3 is CSVGGESYTQYF. As DNA, the CDR3 is TGCAGCGTCGGGGGGGAATCATATACGCAATATTTT.

The genes are TRBV28 and TRBJ2-7; D remains unclear. There are 13 residues in the CDR3. Looked up from germline, CDR1 is MDHEN and CDR2 is SYDVKM. V gave up 5 bases and J gave up 12 bases, with 20 bases separating them. In nucleotides, the CDR3 is TGTGCCAGCAGTGCGGCTTGGATCTACGAGAGGTACTTC. This codes for CASSAAWIYERYF.

On this clonotype: An end of the junction does not agree with germline; a read error may underlie this. The V and J genes are TRBV11-2 and TRBJ2-7; possibly TRBD2 for D (6 bases). Germline CDR1 is SGHAT and CDR2 is FQNNGV. The CDR3 consists of 12 residues. The CDR3 DNA sequence: TGTACCAGTAATCCCGGGGGCTACGAGCAGTACTTC. It codes for CTSNPGGYEQYF.

Details on this clonotype: Mismatch with germline at one junction end may stem from a read error. This chain links TRBV29-1 with TRBJ1-2, with no clear D. Germline V gene data show CDR1 as SQVTM and CDR2 as ANQGSEA. The CDR3 is 14 residues long. The CDR3 reads CGVEEGRRSYGYTF. The CDR3 DNA reads TGCGGCGTTGAAGAGGGCCGCAGGTCATACGGATACACCTTC. The variable domain in full, with the rest retrieved from reference TRBV29-1 and TRBJ1-2, is SAVISQKPSRDICQRGTSLTIQCQVDSQVTMMFWYRQQPGQSLTLIATANQGSEATYESGFVIDKFPISRPNLTFSTLTVSNMSPEDSSIYLCGVEEGRRSYGYTFGSGTRLTVV.

Points on this clonotype: The germline gene is not matched at one end of the junction; a read error may be the cause. CDR3 amino acids: CASSTQTGVETQYF. The CDR3 region has the DNA TGCGCCAGCAGCACCCAGACAGGAGTCGAGACTCAGTACTTC. The chain recombines TRBV4-1 with TRBJ2-5; a weak D match, TRBD1 (6 bases). This CDR3 comprises 14 residues. CDR1 is MGHRA, CDR2 YSYEKL, per germline.

A remark on this clonotype: The junction departs from germline at one end; a sequencing error may be responsible. The V and J genes are TRBV6-1 and TRBJ1-4; unclear D gene. This CDR3 comprises 16 residues. Germline V gene data show CDR1 as MNHNS and CDR2 as SASEGT. This CDR3 reads CASSKAGIATNEKLFF. The CDR3 DNA reads TGTGCCAGCAGTAAAGCGGGTATTGCAACTAATGAAAAATTGTTTTTT.

A remark on this clonotype: A read error is likely, as this CDR3 ends without the conserved phenylalanine or tryptophan. The chain recombines TRBV29-1 with TRBJ2-4; D not certain. The germline V gene has CDR1 SQVTM and CDR2 ANQGSEA. V shed 3 bases and J shed 4 bases, with 7 bases lying between them. There are 12 residues in the CDR3. The CDR3 region is CSVEDVKNIQYL. CDR3 in DNA: TGCAGCGTTGAGGACGTGAAAAACATTCAGTACCTC.

On this clonotype itself: A read error may produce the germline difference seen at one junction end. In DNA form, the CDR3 reads TGTGCCAACAGCCCTGGAGTAGGGGAGTACGAGCAGTACTTC. It specifies CANSPGVGEYEQYF. V gene TRBV11-3 combines with J gene TRBJ2-7, with D perhaps being TRBD1 or TRBD2 (5 bases each). The CDR3 is 14 residues long. The V gene's germline CDR1 is SGHNT and CDR2 YENEEA.

With respect to this clonotype: A single base separates this from a much larger clone, so it may be a read error. The chain links TRBV18 to TRBJ2-1; no clear D. This CDR3 is 13 amino acids long. Trimming left V 5 bases short and J 6 bases short, with 11 bases between. Germline V CDR1 and CDR2: KGHSH, LQKENI. The CDR3 reads CASSSFDRNEQFF. CDR3 DNA sequence: TGTGCCAGCTCATCCTTCGACCGCAATGAGCAGTTCTTC.

V and J are TRBV10-3 and TRBJ2-4, with TRBD2 as a possible D gene (7 bases). The germline CDR1 and CDR2 sequences are ENHRY and SYGVKD. CDR3 length equals 15 residues. CDR3 residues: CAVREAGGLKNIQYF. CDR3 DNA: TGTGCTGTCCGGGAGGCCGGGGGCCTCAAAAACATTCAGTACTTC.

About this clonotype: Sequence at one end of the junction differs from germline and may be a read error. The chain uses TRBV6-2 or TRBV6-3 and TRBJ2-2; TRBD2 matches 10 bases. Germline lookup yields CDR1 MNHEY and CDR2 SVGEGT. There are 18 residues in the CDR3. The CDR3, as DNA: TGTGCCAGCAGCCGATGGGCACTAGCGGGATGGAACACCGTGGAGCTGTTTTTT. Its translation is CASSRWALAGWNTVELFF.

In the case of this clonotype: One junction end does not reproduce the germline sequence, and a read error may be involved. J is TRBJ1-5 and V is TRBV6-2 or TRBV6-3, with D uncertain. The CDR3 contains 14 residues. Germline V lookup: CDR1 MNHEY, CDR2 SVGEGT. This chain's CDR3 is CSSGYRPSNQPQHF. CDR3 coding DNA: TGTTCCAGCGGTTACCGACCTAGCAATCAGCCCCAGCATTTT.

This clonotype came up many times. The chain employs TRBV6-5 and TRBJ2-3, with TRBD1 matching 9 bases. CDR1 MNHEY and CDR2 SVGAGI come from the germline V gene. The CDR3 has 14 amino acids. V dropped 7 bases and J dropped 1; count of bases not matched to a gene: 3. The CDR3 DNA reads as TGTGCCAGCAAAAGGACAGGGGGCACAGATACGCAGTATTTT. Translated: CASKRTGGTDTQYF.

On this clonotype itself: One junction end does not reproduce the germline sequence, and a read error may be involved. The chain combines TRBV5-6 with TRBJ2-1; possibly TRBD2 for D (6 bases). CDR3 length: 17 amino acids. Germline-derived CDR1 and CDR2 are SGHDT and YYEEEE. This CDR3 is CASSLAGCAGNRNGQFF. The CDR3 nucleotides read TGTGCCAGCAGCCTAGCCGGGTGTGCGGGGAACAGAAATGGGCAGTTCTTC.

The V and J genes are TRBV20-1 and TRBJ2-5; D might be TRBD2 (5 bases). CDR1 is DFQATT, CDR2 SNEGSKA, per germline (reference sequence). The CDR3 sequence is 15 residues long. Trimming stripped 0 bases from V and 7 bases from J, with 18 bases between. The CDR3: CSARDLEGARGTQYF. The CDR3 nucleotides read TGCAGTGCTAGAGACCTAGAGGGAGCCCGAGGGACCCAGTACTTC.

Regarding this clonotype: Compared with germline, one end of the junction differs, possibly owing to a read error. This chain joins TRBV2 and TRBJ1-1; D uncertain. The germline V gene encodes CDR1 SNHLY and CDR2 FYNNEI. The CDR3 runs to 13 residues. The chain's CDR3 is CTSNEQANTEAFF. DNA for the CDR3: TGTACCAGCAACGAGCAGGCCAACACCGAAGCTTTCTTT.

Regarding this clonotype: An end of the junction differs from the germline gene, which may be a read error. The chain joins TRBV4-1 to TRBJ2-3; possible D gene TRBD1, 5 bases. Looked up from germline, CDR1 is MGHRA and CDR2 is YSYEKL. This CDR3 is 15 amino acids long. The CDR3 spells CTSSQDRGKANTQYF. The CDR3 DNA follows: TGCACCAGCAGCCAAGATAGGGGAAAAGCAAATACGCAGTATTTT.

The rearrangement joins TRBV28 to TRBJ2-1, with 8 bases identical to TRBD2. The CDR3 is made up of 17 amino acids. V lost 1 base, J lost 2 bases, and 7 bases stayed unmatched. CDR1 is MDHEN and CDR2 is SYDVKM in the germline V gene. The CDR3 reads CASSLSAGRVAYNEQFF. In nucleotides, the CDR3 is TGTGCCAGCAGTTTATCGGCCGGGAGGGTCGCCTACAATGAGCAGTTCTTC.

This clonotype was recorded a few times. This chain connects TRBV4-1 to TRBJ2-7, with 7 bases lining up with TRBD2. Trimming removed 0 bases from V and 7 bases from J; junction bases left unmatched: 15. This CDR3 spans 17 amino acids. CDR1 is MGHRA and CDR2 is YSYEKL in the germline V gene. CDR3 in amino acids: CASSQERTGGSIYEQYF. DNA of the CDR3: TGCGCCAGCAGCCAAGAAAGGACTGGCGGGAGTATCTATGAGCAGTACTTC.

Remarks on this clonotype: The conserved phenylalanine or tryptophan normally closing the CDR3 is absent here, so this likely arose from a read error. Because the CDR3's place on the DNA is in doubt, the DNA is left out and the CDR3 is given as listed by TCRdb. The chain couples TRBV12-3 or TRBV12-4 to TRBJ2-1; TRBD2 is the table's D call, not checked against the DNA. 13 amino acids form the CDR3, both terminal residues included. CDR3: CASQFGGGNEKFV.